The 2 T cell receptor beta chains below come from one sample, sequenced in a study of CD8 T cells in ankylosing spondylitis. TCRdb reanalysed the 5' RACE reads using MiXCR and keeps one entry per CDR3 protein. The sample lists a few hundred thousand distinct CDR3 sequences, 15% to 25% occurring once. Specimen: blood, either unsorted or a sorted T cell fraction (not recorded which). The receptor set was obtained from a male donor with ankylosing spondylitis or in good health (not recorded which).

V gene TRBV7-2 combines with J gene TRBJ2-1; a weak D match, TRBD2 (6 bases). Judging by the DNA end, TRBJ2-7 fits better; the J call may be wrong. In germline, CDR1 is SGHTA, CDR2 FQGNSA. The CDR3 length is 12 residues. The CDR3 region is CASSLDWGGQYF. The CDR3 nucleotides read TGTGCCAGCAGCTTAGATTGGGGAGGGCAGTACTTC.

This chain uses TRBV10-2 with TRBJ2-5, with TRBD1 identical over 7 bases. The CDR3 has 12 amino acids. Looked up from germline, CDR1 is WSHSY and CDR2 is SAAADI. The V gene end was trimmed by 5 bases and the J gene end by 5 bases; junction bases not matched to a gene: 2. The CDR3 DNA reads TGCGCCAGCAGTACAGGGGTGGAGACCCAGTACTTC. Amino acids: CASSTGVETQYF.